Listed below are T cell receptor beta chains from one sample, sequenced in a study of Graves' ophthalmopathy and Graves' hyperthyroidism. MiXCR, run by TCRdb on the multiplex PCR reads, gives a single entry per CDR3 protein. The sample has under 250,000 distinct CDR3 sequences; 20% to 25% are singletons. Material for sequencing was peripheral blood. The receptor source for this set is a woman in her forties or fifties with Graves' ophthalmopathy. Both conserved end residues are part of each CDR3. Fields, in order: D gene, V gene, clone size, J gene, CDR3 protein, CDR3 DNA. The D gene is left open where the match is weak. The listing skips clone size in some rows; elsewhere it reads once, few, many or a size class.

d_call: -
v_call: TRBV27
clone_size: many
j_call: TRBJ2-7
cdr3_aa: CASSFTGVGDEQYF
cdr3_nt: TGTGCCAGCAGTTTTACGGGGGTGGGTGACGAGCAGTACTTC

d_call: -
v_call: TRBV3-1
clone_size: few
j_call: TRBJ2-2
cdr3_aa: CASSGIGQTTNTGELFF
cdr3_nt: TGTGCCAGCAGCGGAATAGGACAGACGACTAACACCGGGGAGCTGTTTTTT

d_call: -
v_call: TRBV5-6
clone_size: many
j_call: TRBJ1-2
cdr3_aa: CASSPTSGNGYTF
cdr3_nt: TGTGCCAGCAGCCCGACCTCTGGGAATGGCTACACCTTC

d_call: -
v_call: TRBV28
clone_size: few
j_call: TRBJ1-1
cdr3_aa: CASTVGRGGTEAFF
cdr3_nt: TGTGCCAGCACCGTCGGGCGGGGAGGCACTGAAGCTTTCTTT

d_call: -
v_call: TRBV19
clone_size: many
j_call: TRBJ2-2
cdr3_aa: CASSIVPWQSTGELFF
cdr3_nt: TGTGCCAGTAGTATAGTACCCTGGCAGAGCACCGGGGAGCTGTTTTTT

d_call: -
v_call: TRBV20-1
clone_size: many
j_call: TRBJ2-5
cdr3_aa: CSARDVMHRRQETQYF
cdr3_nt: TGCAGTGCTAGAGACGTGATGCATCGCAGACAAGAGACCCAGTACTTC

d_call: -
v_call: TRBV24-1
clone_size: many
j_call: TRBJ2-1
cdr3_aa: CATSQGTRKHNEQFF
cdr3_nt: TGTGCCACCAGCCAGGGGACACGGAAACACAATGAGCAGTTCTTC

d_call: -
v_call: TRBV2
clone_size: many
j_call: TRBJ2-2
cdr3_aa: CAIRVGFNTGELFF
cdr3_nt: TGTGCCATCCGAGTCGGGTTTAACACCGGGGAGCTGTTTTTT

d_call: TRBD1
v_call: TRBV6-5
clone_size: -
j_call: TRBJ2-7
cdr3_aa: CASSYSVGTGAKGEQYF
cdr3_nt: TGTGCCAGCAGTTACTCGGTTGGGACAGGGGCCAAGGGGGAGCAGTACTTC

d_call: -
v_call: TRBV30
clone_size: many
j_call: TRBJ1-2
cdr3_aa: CAWNRQLYGYTF
cdr3_nt: TGTGCCTGGAATAGACAGCTTTATGGCTACACCTTC

d_call: -
v_call: TRBV29-1
clone_size: many
j_call: TRBJ2-5
cdr3_aa: CSVGGGRETQYF
cdr3_nt: TGCAGCGTTGGTGGAGGGAGAGAGACCCAGTACTTC

d_call: -
v_call: TRBV6-5
clone_size: many
j_call: TRBJ1-2
cdr3_aa: CASSFDRGLFDGYTF
cdr3_nt: TGTGCCAGCAGTTTCGACCGGGGACTTTTCGATGGCTACACCTTC

d_call: -
v_call: TRBV18
clone_size: many
j_call: TRBJ2-5
cdr3_aa: CASSPGQQETQYF
cdr3_nt: TGTGCCAGCTCACCGGGACAACAAGAGACCCAGTACTTC

d_call: -
v_call: TRBV7-6
clone_size: few
j_call: TRBJ2-5
cdr3_aa: CASSESRDSEETQYF
cdr3_nt: TGTGCCAGCAGCGAAAGTAGGGACTCGGAAGAGACCCAGTACTTC

d_call: -
v_call: TRBV6-1
clone_size: many
j_call: TRBJ2-1
cdr3_aa: CASSQDPTGRDEQFF
cdr3_nt: TGTGCCAGCAGTCAAGATCCGACAGGGAGGGATGAGCAGTTCTTC

d_call: TRBD2
v_call: TRBV20-1
clone_size: few
j_call: TRBJ2-7
cdr3_aa: CSARDMGRGVGGSYEQYF
cdr3_nt: TGCAGTGCTAGAGATATGGGGAGGGGTGTGGGCGGCTCCTACGAGCAGTACTTC

d_call: TRBD2
v_call: TRBV6-5
clone_size: many
j_call: TRBJ2-7
cdr3_aa: CASSYLLAGRVGEQYF
cdr3_nt: TGTGCCAGCAGTTACCTCCTAGCGGGAAGGGTAGGAGAGCAGTACTTC

d_call: -
v_call: TRBV6-5
clone_size: many
j_call: TRBJ1-2
cdr3_aa: CASSYSQQTNGYTF
cdr3_nt: TGTGCCAGCAGTTACTCTCAACAGACGAATGGCTACACCTTC

d_call: -
v_call: TRBV27
clone_size: many
j_call: TRBJ2-7
cdr3_aa: CASSTRVGWYEQCF
cdr3_nt: TGTGCCAGCAGTACAAGGGTTGGCTGGTACGAGCAGTGCTTC

d_call: -
v_call: TRBV6-2/TRBV6-3
clone_size: many
j_call: TRBJ2-7
cdr3_aa: CASSPLFEQYF
cdr3_nt: TGTGCCAGCAGTCCCCTTTTCGAGCAGTACTTC

d_call: -
v_call: TRBV6-5
clone_size: many
j_call: TRBJ2-2
cdr3_aa: CASSSSGTIFTGELFF
cdr3_nt: TGTGCCAGCAGTTCGTCCGGGACCATTTTCACCGGGGAGCTGTTTTTT

d_call: TRBD1
v_call: TRBV28
clone_size: many
j_call: TRBJ1-1
cdr3_aa: CASSSAHTQTGRDLAFF
cdr3_nt: TGTGCCAGCAGTTCAGCCCATACACAGACAGGGCGGGACCTAGCTTTCTTT

d_call: TRBD1
v_call: TRBV5-1
clone_size: few
j_call: TRBJ2-5
cdr3_aa: CASSLVRDREETQYF
cdr3_nt: TGCGCCAGCAGCTTGGTTCGGGACAGGGAAGAGACCCAGTACTTC

d_call: -
v_call: TRBV27
clone_size: many
j_call: TRBJ2-7
cdr3_aa: CASSLSKATHEQYF
cdr3_nt: TGTGCCAGCAGTTTATCAAAAGCTACGCACGAGCAGTACTTC

d_call: -
v_call: TRBV10-3
clone_size: -
j_call: TRBJ1-1
cdr3_aa: CAIKKGSMNTEAFF
cdr3_nt: TGTGCCATCAAGAAGGGGAGCATGAACACTGAAGCTTTCTTT

d_call: -
v_call: TRBV19
clone_size: few
j_call: TRBJ1-1
cdr3_aa: CASSIDRGPRKEAFF
cdr3_nt: TGTGCCAGTAGTATAGATCGAGGGCCGAGGAAGGAAGCTTTCTTT

d_call: -
v_call: TRBV12-3/TRBV12-4
clone_size: -
j_call: TRBJ1-5
cdr3_aa: CASSWEGIGNQPQHF
cdr3_nt: TGTGCCAGCAGTTGGGAGGGAATAGGCAATCAGCCCCAGCATTTT

d_call: TRBD2
v_call: TRBV19
clone_size: many
j_call: TRBJ2-7
cdr3_aa: CASSTTGTSGPGGPYEQYF
cdr3_nt: TGTGCCAGTAGTACCACCGGGACTAGCGGGCCGGGGGGACCTTACGAGCAGTACTTC

d_call: TRBD1
v_call: TRBV29-1
clone_size: many
j_call: TRBJ1-1
cdr3_aa: CSVGGGIGTEAFF
cdr3_nt: TGCAGCGTTGGAGGGGGCATCGGGACTGAAGCTTTCTTT

d_call: TRBD1
v_call: TRBV7-2
clone_size: many
j_call: TRBJ2-7
cdr3_aa: CASSPRQGPYEQYF
cdr3_nt: TGTGCCAGCAGCCCGCGACAGGGCCCCTACGAGCAGTACTTC

d_call: -
v_call: TRBV28
clone_size: -
j_call: TRBJ1-2
cdr3_aa: CASRRTANNYGYTF
cdr3_nt: TGTGCCAGCAGACGGACAGCAAATAACTATGGCTACACCTTC

d_call: -
v_call: TRBV6-5
clone_size: many
j_call: TRBJ1-2
cdr3_aa: CASSRTASYGYTF
cdr3_nt: TGTGCCAGCAGCCGGACAGCTAGCTATGGCTACACCTTC

d_call: TRBD2
v_call: TRBV20-1
clone_size: -
j_call: TRBJ2-7
cdr3_aa: CSARPSSGARIYEQYF
cdr3_nt: TGCAGTGCTAGACCCTCCAGCGGGGCAAGAATCTACGAGCAGTACTTC

d_call: TRBD2
v_call: TRBV7-2
clone_size: many
j_call: TRBJ2-3
cdr3_aa: CASSRPGLSADTQYF
cdr3_nt: TGTGCCAGCAGCCGACCGGGACTATCAGCAGATACGCAGTATTTT

d_call: -
v_call: TRBV2
clone_size: many
j_call: TRBJ2-2
cdr3_aa: CASSATSFAGELFF
cdr3_nt: TGTGCCAGCAGTGCCACTAGTTTCGCCGGGGAGCTGTTTTTT

d_call: TRBD1
v_call: TRBV10-2
clone_size: -
j_call: TRBJ2-7
cdr3_aa: CASSRRTGTGLYEQYF
cdr3_nt: TGTGCCAGCAGCCGCCGAACGGGGACAGGTCTTTACGAGCAGTACTTC

d_call: -
v_call: TRBV19
clone_size: many
j_call: TRBJ2-6
cdr3_aa: CASSREGTSGANVLTF
cdr3_nt: TGTGCCAGTAGTAGAGAGGGCACCTCTGGGGCCAACGTCCTGACTTTC

d_call: TRBD1
v_call: TRBV6-5
clone_size: many
j_call: TRBJ1-1
cdr3_aa: CASSRGQGYTEAFF
cdr3_nt: TGTGCCAGCAGTCGGGGACAGGGGTACACTGAAGCTTTCTTT

d_call: TRBD2
v_call: TRBV20-1
clone_size: many
j_call: TRBJ2-7
cdr3_aa: CSARGEAGGREQYF
cdr3_nt: TGCAGTGCTAGAGGGGAAGCGGGAGGGCGAGAGCAGTACTTC

d_call: -
v_call: TRBV25-1
clone_size: many
j_call: TRBJ1-3
cdr3_aa: CASSVLGGNTIYF
cdr3_nt: TGTGCCAGCTCGGTGTTGGGTGGAAACACCATATATTTT

d_call: -
v_call: TRBV20-1
clone_size: many
j_call: TRBJ2-7
cdr3_aa: CSAREEHRTASYEQYF
cdr3_nt: TGCAGTGCTAGAGAAGAGCACAGGACAGCCTCCTACGAGCAGTACTTC

d_call: -
v_call: TRBV12-3/TRBV12-4
clone_size: many
j_call: TRBJ2-7
cdr3_aa: CASSSKYEQYF
cdr3_nt: TGTGCCAGCAGTTCCAAGTACGAGCAGTACTTC

d_call: -
v_call: TRBV20-1
clone_size: many
j_call: TRBJ2-5
cdr3_aa: CSVGAGTQYF
cdr3_nt: TGCAGTGTTGGGGCAGGGACCCAGTACTTC

d_call: -
v_call: TRBV12-3/TRBV12-4
clone_size: -
j_call: TRBJ1-2
cdr3_aa: CASSFDDRDYGYTF
cdr3_nt: TGTGCCAGCAGTTTCGACGACAGAGACTATGGCTACACCTTC

d_call: TRBD1
v_call: TRBV30
clone_size: -
j_call: TRBJ1-3
cdr3_aa: CAWSVRTGAGNTIYF
cdr3_nt: TGTGCCTGGAGTGTACGCACAGGGGCTGGAAACACCATATATTTT

d_call: -
v_call: TRBV11-2
clone_size: few
j_call: TRBJ2-4
cdr3_aa: CASSLMGAAKNIQYF
cdr3_nt: TGTGCCAGCAGCTTAATGGGGGCGGCCAAAAACATTCAGTACTTC

d_call: -
v_call: TRBV6-2/TRBV6-3
clone_size: few
j_call: TRBJ2-4
cdr3_aa: CASSYSRLGSTNIQYF
cdr3_nt: TGTGCCAGCAGTTACTCGAGGCTAGGTTCCACAAACATTCAGTACTTC

d_call: -
v_call: TRBV7-9
clone_size: many
j_call: TRBJ1-5
cdr3_aa: CASRLHINQPQPF
cdr3_nt: TGTGCCAGCAGGCTCCATATAAATCAGCCCCAGCCTTTT

d_call: -
v_call: TRBV11-2
clone_size: -
j_call: TRBJ1-2
cdr3_aa: CASSPNTGESFYGYTF
cdr3_nt: TGTGCCAGCAGCCCTAACACGGGAGAGTCCTTTTATGGCTACACCTTC

d_call: -
v_call: TRBV12-3/TRBV12-4
clone_size: -
j_call: TRBJ2-2
cdr3_aa: CASSFRSTGELYF
cdr3_nt: TGTGCCAGCAGCTTCAGGTCCACCGGGGAGCTGTATTTT

d_call: -
v_call: TRBV12-3/TRBV12-4
clone_size: many
j_call: TRBJ1-3
cdr3_aa: CASSYPARGGNTIYF
cdr3_nt: TGTGCCAGCAGTTATCCCGCGCGGGGAGGAAACACCATATATTTT

d_call: TRBD1
v_call: TRBV20-1
clone_size: -
j_call: TRBJ2-7
cdr3_aa: CSAQTGENSYEQYF
cdr3_nt: TGCAGTGCCCAAACAGGGGAAAATTCCTACGAGCAGTACTTC